The rows below give T cell receptor beta chains drawn from one sample of a study of blood T cell repertoires in COVID-19. This table comes from immunoSEQ multiplex PCR, and its TCRdb copy is limited to in-frame clones, with some not included. Of hundreds of thousands of clones in the sample, 65% to 90% were seen once. The sample comprised peripheral blood. Receptors were obtained from a woman aged 65 to 85 with acute or convalescent COVID-19. Each CDR3 is given with its conserved first and last residue. D genes are given only for firm matches. A row's size may be missing; if present it is once, few, many or a size class.

CDR3 DNA	CDR3 protein	clone size	D gene	V gene	J gene
TGCGCCAGCAGCCCCGGGACAGGGGACTCCTCTGAAGCTTTCTTT	CASSPGTGDSSEAFF	.	TRBD1	TRBV5-1	TRBJ1-1
TGTGCCAGCTCACCGCCGACAGTGACCTACGAGCAGTACTTC	CASSPPTVTYEQYF	.	.	TRBV18	TRBJ2-7
TGCGCCAGCAGCTTTCTCCAGGGGGAAGGTAGCAATCAGCCCCAGCATTTT	CASSFLQGEGSNQPQHF	.	TRBD1	TRBV5-1	TRBJ1-5
TGTGCCACCAGCAGAGGTAGGGGGTACGCCTACGAGCAGTACTTC	CATSRGRGYAYEQYF	once	.	TRBV15	TRBJ2-7
TGCGCCAGCAGCTTGGAAGGGGGTTGGGACACTGAAGCTTTCTTT	CASSLEGGWDTEAFF	.	.	TRBV5-1	TRBJ1-1
TGTGCCAGCAGCCAAGCCGGGACAGGGATGAGAGCTTTCTTT	CASSQAGTGMRAFF	.	TRBD1	TRBV3-1/TRBV3-2	TRBJ1-1
TGTGCCAGCAGGGCAGGGGGAGTTCAGCCCCAGCATTTT	CASRAGGVQPQHF	.	TRBD1	TRBV12-3/TRBV12-4	TRBJ1-5
TGCGCCAGCAGCCAAGGTGGAGGGGATATTAACACCATATATTTT	CASSQGGGDINTIYF	.	.	TRBV4-1	TRBJ1-3
TGTGCCAGCAGCTTAGGTCAGGGGTTGTCAAGTGGCAATCAGCCCCAGCATTTT	CASSLGQGLSSGNQPQHF	.	.	TRBV7-9	TRBJ1-5
TGTGCCAGCAGCTTAGCAGGGATAGCGGGTAATGAGCAGTTCTTC	CASSLAGIAGNEQFF	.	TRBD2	TRBV7-9	TRBJ2-1
TGTGCCAGCAGCTTCTCCGGGACAGGGAGCGAAAAACTGTTTTTT	CASSFSGTGSEKLFF	.	TRBD1	TRBV7-2	TRBJ1-4
TGTGCCTGGAGTGTAAGTGGGGCGGGGAGGGAGCGCGAAAAACTGTTTTTT	CAWSVSGAGREREKLFF	.	.	TRBV30	TRBJ1-4
TGTGCCAGCAGCCAGACAGGGTGGAACACTGAAGCTTTCTTT	CASSQTGWNTEAFF	once	TRBD1	TRBV3-1/TRBV3-2	TRBJ1-1
TGCGCCAGCGCCCGAAAAGGTAGACAGTCTAATGAAAAACTGTTTTTT	CASARKGRQSNEKLFF	.	.	TRBV23-1	TRBJ1-4
TGTGCCAGCAGCCTTACCACAGGGGGCGCATATGGCTACACCTTC	CASSLTTGGAYGYTF	.	TRBD1	TRBV7-2	TRBJ1-2
TGTGCCAGCAGCCGAGGGACTAGCGGCCTCTACGAGCAGTACTTC	CASSRGTSGLYEQYF	.	TRBD2	TRBV11-2	TRBJ2-7
TGTGCCAGCAGCAGGACTAGCGGGGGGGACAATGAGCAGTTCTTC	CASSRTSGGDNEQFF	once	TRBD2	TRBV5-4	TRBJ2-1
TGTGCCAGCAGTACACAGGGGTTAGGCACAGATACGCAGTATTTT	CASSTQGLGTDTQYF	once	TRBD1	TRBV6-2/TRBV6-3	TRBJ2-3
TGTGCCTCCAATAGCGGGGGGCCCGGGGAGCTGTTTTTT	CASNSGGPGELFF	.	TRBD2	TRBV30	TRBJ2-2
TGTGCCAGCAGCTTAGGCTTTCTAGGGAACACTGAAGCTTTCTTT	CASSLGFLGNTEAFF	.	.	TRBV7-2	TRBJ1-1
TGTGCCAGTAGTATAGAGATACCACAGGGGGCTAATAATTCACCCCTCCACTTT	CASSIEIPQGANNSPLHF	.	TRBD1	TRBV19	TRBJ1-6
TGTGCCAGCAGTCCAGGAACATGGGACACTGAAGCTTTCTTT	CASSPGTWDTEAFF	.	.	TRBV28	TRBJ1-1
TGCGCCAGCAGCCAAGAGAGTTCCTGGACATCACCCCTCCACTTT	CASSQESSWTSPLHF	.	.	TRBV4-1	TRBJ1-6
TGTGCCAGTAGTATATCCCAAAACTCTGGAAACACCATATATTTT	CASSISQNSGNTIYF	.	.	TRBV19	TRBJ1-3
TGCGCCAGCAGCTTGGTCCAGGATACGCAGTATTTT	CASSLVQDTQYF	.	.	TRBV5-1	TRBJ2-3
TGTGCCAGCAGCCCCGAGGACAGGGGAGTGGAAAAACTGTTTTTT	CASSPEDRGVEKLFF	.	TRBD1	TRBV11-3	TRBJ1-4
TGTGCCAGCAGTTTGGTCGGCTCCTACGAGCAGTACTTC	CASSLVGSYEQYF	.	.	TRBV6-2/TRBV6-3	TRBJ2-7
TGCGCCAGCAGCTTGCGGTATGAGCAGTTCTTC	CASSLRYEQFF	few	.	TRBV5-1	TRBJ2-1
TGTGCCAGCAGTGAATTAGGGACAGGCAAGTCGGGAAACACCATATATTTT	CASSELGTGKSGNTIYF	.	TRBD1	TRBV25-1	TRBJ1-3
TGTGCCAGCAGTCTTTCCTTACTAGCGGGGCTGGGCACAGATACGCAGTATTTT	CASSLSLLAGLGTDTQYF	.	TRBD2	TRBV4-2	TRBJ2-3
TGTGCCAGCAGCCAAGATTACCGGACTGAAGCTTTCTTT	CASSQDYRTEAFF	.	.	TRBV3-1/TRBV3-2	TRBJ1-1
TGTGCCAGCAGTCAACAGGGGAAGGTTCGCGGAAACACCATATATTTT	CASSQQGKVRGNTIYF	.	TRBD1	TRBV28	TRBJ1-3
TGTGCCAGCAGCCAAGTGGTCGGGGGGGCAAATACGCAGTATTTT	CASSQVVGGANTQYF	.	TRBD2	TRBV3-1/TRBV3-2	TRBJ2-3
TGTGCCAGCAGCTTGCCGATCTCTAATGGCTACACCTTC	CASSLPISNGYTF	.	.	TRBV5-4	TRBJ1-2
TGCGCCAGCAGCTTGGCGGATTCACCCCTCCACTTT	CASSLADSPLHF	once	.	TRBV5-1	TRBJ1-6
TGCGCCAGCAGCTTGGTTCAGGCCGCAACTAATGAAAAACTGTTTTTT	CASSLVQAATNEKLFF	.	.	TRBV5-1	TRBJ1-4
TGTGCCAGCAGCAGCGACAGAAGCTATGGCTACACCTTC	CASSSDRSYGYTF	few	.	TRBV21-1	TRBJ1-2
TGTGCCAGCAGCTTAGGGAGGCGCGCCTCAGCGGACGAGCAGTACTTC	CASSLGRRASADEQYF	.	.	TRBV7-9	TRBJ2-7
TGCGCCAGCAGTCAGGGTTTCGCGTCAGATACGCAGTATTTT	CASSQGFASDTQYF	.	.	TRBV10-1	TRBJ2-3
TGTGCCAGCAGTTACGGCTTGGACAGGGGGGCCTACGAGCAGTACTTC	CASSYGLDRGAYEQYF	.	TRBD1	TRBV6-5	TRBJ2-7
TGTGCCAGCAGCCTGACAGGGGGTCGATCACCCCTCCACTTT	CASSLTGGRSPLHF	.	TRBD1	TRBV7-8	TRBJ1-6
TGTGCCAGCAGCTTAGTTTCGGGCGGGCTTTACACAGATACGCAGTATTTT	CASSLVSGGLYTDTQYF	.	.	TRBV11-2	TRBJ2-3
TGTGCCATCAGTGAACAGGGGGCGCGTAATTCACCCCTCCACTTT	CAISEQGARNSPLHF	.	TRBD1	TRBV10-3	TRBJ1-6
TGTGCCAGCAATGAGGCCACTGAAGCTTTCTTT	CASNEATEAFF	.	.	TRBV7-9	TRBJ1-1
TGCGCCAGCAGCCAAGATTCCCAGGGCAATCAGCCCCAGCATTTT	CASSQDSQGNQPQHF	.	.	TRBV4-1	TRBJ1-5
TGTGCCAGCAGCCAGACAGTCTACGAGCAGTACTTC	CASSQTVYEQYF	.	.	TRBV6-2/TRBV6-3	TRBJ2-7
TGTGCCAGCAGCGTAGGGGACAGGGGGCCGTACGAGCAGTACTTC	CASSVGDRGPYEQYF	few	TRBD1	TRBV9	TRBJ2-7
TGCGCCAGCAGCTTGCCGGACAGCGGGATCACAGATACGCAGTATTTT	CASSLPDSGITDTQYF	.	.	TRBV5-1	TRBJ2-3
TGTGCCACCAGCAGGGGGGGAACGGAGGATACGCAGTATTTT	CATSRGGTEDTQYF	.	.	TRBV15	TRBJ2-3
TGTGCCAGCAGCGGACTAAATGGACGGGATGATACGCAGTATTTT	CASSGLNGRDDTQYF	.	.	TRBV5-4	TRBJ2-3
TGTGCCAGTAGTATAGGATTAAGCCCGAGTTACGAGCAGTACTTC	CASSIGLSPSYEQYF	.	.	TRBV19	TRBJ2-7